This paragraph covers one T cell receptor (beta chain) sequence. The antigen is undetermined. Within the sample, other DNA sequences also encode this same CDR3. Generated by immunoSEQ multiplex PCR, the TCRdb table keeps only in-frame clones and is missing some. The sample shows around 39,000 clones, 60% to 75% of them seen only once. The entry originates in a study of immune evolution from preneoplasia to lung adenocarcinoma. Study-level background: HLA loss of heterozygosity: under 7.5% AIS, about 15% MIA, about 32% ADC, none AAH.

Study-level results: From normal lung to invasive adenocarcinoma, top clone frequencies appeared to decrease.

This clonotype was obtained from a person in their sixties with lung adenocarcinoma. The sample comprised FFPE invasive lung adenocarcinoma tissue.

The CDR3 reads CASSPRQSSYEQYF. CDR3 nucleotides: TGTGCCAGCAGCCCTCGACAGAGTTCCTACGAGCAGTACTTC. The V gene is TRBV9, the J gene TRBJ2-7, with a tentative D call TRBD1 (5 bases). Trimming left V 4 bases short and J 1 base short, with 12 bases between. The CDR3 spans 14 residues. From germline, CDR1 is SGDLS and CDR2 YYNGEE.